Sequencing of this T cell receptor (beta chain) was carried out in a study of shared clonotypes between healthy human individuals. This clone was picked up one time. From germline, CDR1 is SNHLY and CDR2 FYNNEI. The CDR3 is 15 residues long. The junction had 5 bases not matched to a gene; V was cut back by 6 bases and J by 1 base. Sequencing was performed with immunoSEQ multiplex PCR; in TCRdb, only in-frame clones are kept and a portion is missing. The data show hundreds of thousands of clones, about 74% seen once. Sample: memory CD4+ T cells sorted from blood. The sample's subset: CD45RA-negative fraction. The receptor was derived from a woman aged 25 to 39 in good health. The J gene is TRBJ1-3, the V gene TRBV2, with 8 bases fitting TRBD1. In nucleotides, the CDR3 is TGTGCCAGCAGATGGGACAGGTCTTCTGGAAACACCATATATTTT. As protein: CASRWDRSSGNTIYF. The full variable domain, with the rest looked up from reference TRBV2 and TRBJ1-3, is EPEVTQTPSHQVTQMGQEVILRCVPISNHLYFYWYRQILGQKVEFLVSFYNNEISEKSEIFDDQFSVERPDGSNFTLKIRSTKLEDSAMYFCASRWDRSSGNTIYFGEGSWLTVV.